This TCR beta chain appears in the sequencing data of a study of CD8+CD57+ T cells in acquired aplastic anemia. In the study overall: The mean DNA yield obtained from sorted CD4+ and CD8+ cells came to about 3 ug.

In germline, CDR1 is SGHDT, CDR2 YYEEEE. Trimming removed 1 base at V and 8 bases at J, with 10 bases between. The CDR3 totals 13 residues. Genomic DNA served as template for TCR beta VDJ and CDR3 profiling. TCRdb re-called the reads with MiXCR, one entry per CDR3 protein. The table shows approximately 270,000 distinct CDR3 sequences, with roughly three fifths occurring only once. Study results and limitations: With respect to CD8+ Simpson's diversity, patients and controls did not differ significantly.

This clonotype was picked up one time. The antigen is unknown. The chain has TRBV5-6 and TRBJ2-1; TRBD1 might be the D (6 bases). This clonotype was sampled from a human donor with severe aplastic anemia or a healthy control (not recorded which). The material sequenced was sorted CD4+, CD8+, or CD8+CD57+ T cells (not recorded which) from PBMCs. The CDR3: CASSLQGMYEQFF. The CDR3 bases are TGTGCCAGCAGCTTGCAGGGGATGTATGAGCAGTTCTTC. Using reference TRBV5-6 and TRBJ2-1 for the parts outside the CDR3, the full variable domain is DAGVTQSPTHLIKTRGQQVTLRCSPKSGHDTVSWYQQALGQGPQFIFQYYEEEERQRGNFPDRFSGHQFPNYSSELNVNALLLGDSALYLCASSLQGMYEQFFGPGTRLTVL.